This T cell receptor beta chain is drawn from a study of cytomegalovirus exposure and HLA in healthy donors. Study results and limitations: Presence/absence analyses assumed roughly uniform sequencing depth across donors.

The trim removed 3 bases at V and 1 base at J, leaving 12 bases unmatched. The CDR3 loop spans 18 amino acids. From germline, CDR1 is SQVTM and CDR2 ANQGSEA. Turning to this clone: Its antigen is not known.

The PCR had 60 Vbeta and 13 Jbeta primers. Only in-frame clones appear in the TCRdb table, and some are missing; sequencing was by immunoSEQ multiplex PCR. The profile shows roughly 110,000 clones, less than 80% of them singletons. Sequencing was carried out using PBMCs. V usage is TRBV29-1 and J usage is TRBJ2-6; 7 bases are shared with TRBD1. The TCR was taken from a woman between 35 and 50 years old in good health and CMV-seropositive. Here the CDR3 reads CSVEGQLISNSGANVLTF. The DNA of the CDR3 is TGCAGCGTTGAGGGACAGCTCATTTCCAATTCTGGGGCCAACGTCCTGACTTTC.